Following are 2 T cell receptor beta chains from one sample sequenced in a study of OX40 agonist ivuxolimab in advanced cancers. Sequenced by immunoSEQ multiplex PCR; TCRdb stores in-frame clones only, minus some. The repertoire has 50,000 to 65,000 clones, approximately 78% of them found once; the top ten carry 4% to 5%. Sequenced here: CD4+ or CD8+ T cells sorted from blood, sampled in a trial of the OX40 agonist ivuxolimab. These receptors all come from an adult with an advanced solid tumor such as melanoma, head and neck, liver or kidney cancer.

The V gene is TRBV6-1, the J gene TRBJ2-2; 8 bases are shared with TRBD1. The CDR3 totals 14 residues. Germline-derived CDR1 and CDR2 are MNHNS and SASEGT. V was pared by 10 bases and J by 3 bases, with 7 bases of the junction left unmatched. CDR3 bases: TGTGCCACCCAAGGACAGGGCGACACCGGGGAGCTGTTTTTT. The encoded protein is CATQGQGDTGELFF.

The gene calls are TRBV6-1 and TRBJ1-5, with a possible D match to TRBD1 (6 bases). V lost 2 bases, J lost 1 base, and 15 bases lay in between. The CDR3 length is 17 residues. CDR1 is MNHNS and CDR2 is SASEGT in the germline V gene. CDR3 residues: CASSERGVQLSNQPQHF. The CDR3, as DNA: TGTGCCAGCAGTGAAAGGGGGGTTCAGTTAAGCAATCAGCCCCAGCATTTT.